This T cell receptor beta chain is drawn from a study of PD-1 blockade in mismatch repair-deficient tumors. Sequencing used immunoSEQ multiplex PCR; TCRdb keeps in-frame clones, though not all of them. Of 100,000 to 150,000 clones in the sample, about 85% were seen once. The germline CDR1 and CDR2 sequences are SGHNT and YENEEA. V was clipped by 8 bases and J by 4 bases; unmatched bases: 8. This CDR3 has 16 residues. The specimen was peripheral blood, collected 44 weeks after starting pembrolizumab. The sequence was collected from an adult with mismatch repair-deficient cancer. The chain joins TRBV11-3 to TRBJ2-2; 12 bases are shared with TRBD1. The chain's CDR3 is CASETRGQGATGELFF. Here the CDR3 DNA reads TGTGCCAGCGAAACTCGGGGACAGGGGGCCACCGGGGAGCTGTTTTTT.